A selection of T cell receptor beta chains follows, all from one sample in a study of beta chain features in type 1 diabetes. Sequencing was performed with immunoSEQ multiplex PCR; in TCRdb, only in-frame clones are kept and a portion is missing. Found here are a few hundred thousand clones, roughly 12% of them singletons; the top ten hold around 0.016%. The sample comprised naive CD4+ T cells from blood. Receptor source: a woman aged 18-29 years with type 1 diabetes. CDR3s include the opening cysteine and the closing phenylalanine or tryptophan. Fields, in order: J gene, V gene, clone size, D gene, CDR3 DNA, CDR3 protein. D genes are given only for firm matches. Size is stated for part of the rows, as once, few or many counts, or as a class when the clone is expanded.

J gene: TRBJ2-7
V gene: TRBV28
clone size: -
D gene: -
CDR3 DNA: TGTGCCAGCAGGACAAGCTACGAGCAGTACTTC
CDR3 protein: CASRTSYEQYF

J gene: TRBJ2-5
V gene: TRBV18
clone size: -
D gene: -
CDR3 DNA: TGTGCCAGCTCACCACCGTCCAACCAAGAGACCCAGTACTTC
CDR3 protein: CASSPPSNQETQYF

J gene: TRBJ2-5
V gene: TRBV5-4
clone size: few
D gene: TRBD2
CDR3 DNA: TGTGCCAGCAGCCCTCGGGGACTAGCGGCGGGGGAAGAGACCCAGTACTTC
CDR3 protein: CASSPRGLAAGEETQYF

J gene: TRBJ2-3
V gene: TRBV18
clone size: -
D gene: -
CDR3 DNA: TGTGCCAGCTCACCCCCAAACTCGGACTCAGATACGCAGTATTTT
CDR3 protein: CASSPPNSDSDTQYF

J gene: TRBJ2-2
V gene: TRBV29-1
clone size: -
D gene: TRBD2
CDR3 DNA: TGCAGCGTTGGGAGGCGACTAGCGGGAGGACAAGGGGGGGAGCTGTTTTTT
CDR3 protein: CSVGRRLAGGQGGELFF

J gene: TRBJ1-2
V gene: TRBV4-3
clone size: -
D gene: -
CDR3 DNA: TGCGCCAGCAGCCAAGATCGGTTCATCGCCACTAACTATGGCTACACCTTC
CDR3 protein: CASSQDRFIATNYGYTF

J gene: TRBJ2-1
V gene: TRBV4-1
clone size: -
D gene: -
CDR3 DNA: TGCGCCAGCAGCCAAGATTCCCAGCGTTACAATGAGCAGTTCTTC
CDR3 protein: CASSQDSQRYNEQFF

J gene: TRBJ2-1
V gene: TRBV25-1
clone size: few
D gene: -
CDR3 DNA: TGTGCCAGCAGTGCCACTTCGATTCCCTCCTACAATGAGCAGTTCTTC
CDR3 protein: CASSATSIPSYNEQFF

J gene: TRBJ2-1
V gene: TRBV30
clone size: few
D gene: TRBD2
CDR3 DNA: TGTGCCTGGAGTGCTTGGACTAGCGTACACAATGAGCAGTTCTTC
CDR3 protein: CAWSAWTSVHNEQFF

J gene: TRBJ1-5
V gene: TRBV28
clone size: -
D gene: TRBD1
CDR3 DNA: TGTGCCAGCCAATCGGGGCAGGGGGGCAATCAGCCCCAGCATTTT
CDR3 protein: CASQSGQGGNQPQHF

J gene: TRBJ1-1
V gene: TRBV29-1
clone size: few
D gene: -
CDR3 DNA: TGCAGCGTTCCCGGAGCCCTTTTGAACACTGAAGCTTTCTTT
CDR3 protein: CSVPGALLNTEAFF

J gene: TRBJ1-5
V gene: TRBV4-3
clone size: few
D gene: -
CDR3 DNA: TGCGCCAGCAGCCAAGATGCCCGTTGGGGAGGGGGTCAGCCCCAGCATTTT
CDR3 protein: CASSQDARWGGGQPQHF

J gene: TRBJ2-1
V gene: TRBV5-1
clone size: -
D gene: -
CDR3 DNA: TGCGCCAGCAGCTCGGCGACCCCAGGCAATGAGCAGTTCTTC
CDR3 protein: CASSSATPGNEQFF

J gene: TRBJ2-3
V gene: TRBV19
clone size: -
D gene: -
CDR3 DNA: TGTGCCAGTAGTATTTTCGGCGGCTCTAGCACAGATACGCAGTATTTT
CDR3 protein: CASSIFGGSSTDTQYF

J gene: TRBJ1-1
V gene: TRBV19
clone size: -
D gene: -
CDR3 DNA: TGTGCCAGTAGCCTGGGAGGGACGGGCACTGAAGCTTTCTTT
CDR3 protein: CASSLGGTGTEAFF

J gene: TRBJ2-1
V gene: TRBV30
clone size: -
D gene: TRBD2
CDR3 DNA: TGTGCCTGGCAAGGGACTAGCGGTTACAATGAGCAGTTCTTC
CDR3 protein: CAWQGTSGYNEQFF

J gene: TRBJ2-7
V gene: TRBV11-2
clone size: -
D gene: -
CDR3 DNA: TGTGCCAGCAGCTTCTTGGCTAGCGCCACGTCCTACGAGCAGTACTTC
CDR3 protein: CASSFLASATSYEQYF

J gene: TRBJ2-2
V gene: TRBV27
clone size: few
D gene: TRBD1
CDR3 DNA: TGTGCCAGCAGTTTAGGGGACAGGGGAGGCACCGGGGAGCTGTTTTTT
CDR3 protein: CASSLGDRGGTGELFF

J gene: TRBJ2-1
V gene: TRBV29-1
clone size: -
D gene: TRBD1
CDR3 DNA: TGCAGCGTTCTTCGGGACAGGGTAAATGAGCAGTTCTTC
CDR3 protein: CSVLRDRVNEQFF

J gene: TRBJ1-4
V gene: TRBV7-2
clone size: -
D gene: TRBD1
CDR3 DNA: TGTGCCAGCAGCTCAGACAGGGCCAATGAAAAACTGTTTTTT
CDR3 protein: CASSSDRANEKLFF

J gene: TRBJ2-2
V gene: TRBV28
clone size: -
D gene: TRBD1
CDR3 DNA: TGTGCCAGCAGTACGACAGGGACCGGGGAGCTGTTTTTT
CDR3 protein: CASSTTGTGELFF

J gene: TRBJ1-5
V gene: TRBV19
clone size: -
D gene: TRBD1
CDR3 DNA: TGTGCCAGTAGTGGGACAGGGGGCCATCAGCCCCAGCATTTT
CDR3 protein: CASSGTGGHQPQHF

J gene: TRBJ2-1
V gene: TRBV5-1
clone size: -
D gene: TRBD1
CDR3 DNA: TGCGCCAGCAGCTTGGGGACAGGGGGTACCTACAATGAGCAGTTCTTC
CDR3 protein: CASSLGTGGTYNEQFF

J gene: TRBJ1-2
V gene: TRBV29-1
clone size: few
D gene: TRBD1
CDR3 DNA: TGCAGCGTTGGCGGACAGGAGAATGGCTACACCTTC
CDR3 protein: CSVGGQENGYTF

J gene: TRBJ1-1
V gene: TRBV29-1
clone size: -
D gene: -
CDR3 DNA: TGCAGCGTCGGTAGATCTAGCCTGAACACTGAAGCTTTCTTT
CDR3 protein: CSVGRSSLNTEAFF

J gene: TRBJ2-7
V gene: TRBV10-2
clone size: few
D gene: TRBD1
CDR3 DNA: TGCGCCAGCAGTGACAGGACAGGGGACTACGAGCAGTACTTC
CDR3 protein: CASSDRTGDYEQYF

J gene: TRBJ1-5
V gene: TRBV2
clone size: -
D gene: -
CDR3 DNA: TGTGCCAGCAGTAAGGGGGGGAGGCAGCCCCAGCATTTT
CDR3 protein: CASSKGGRQPQHF

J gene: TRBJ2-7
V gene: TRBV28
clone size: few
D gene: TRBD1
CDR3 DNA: TGTGCCAGCAGTAACTCCGGGACAGGGTGGGAGCAGTACTTC
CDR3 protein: CASSNSGTGWEQYF

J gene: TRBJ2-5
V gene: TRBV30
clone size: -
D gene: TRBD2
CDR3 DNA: TGTGCCTGGAGTGGGGGACTAGCGGGAGCAGAGACCCAGTACTTC
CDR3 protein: CAWSGGLAGAETQYF

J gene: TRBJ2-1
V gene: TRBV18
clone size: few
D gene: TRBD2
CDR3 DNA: TGTGCCAGCTCACTCGCGGGAGGGCCCATTGAGCAGTTCTTC
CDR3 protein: CASSLAGGPIEQFF

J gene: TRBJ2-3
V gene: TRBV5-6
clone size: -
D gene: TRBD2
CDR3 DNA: TGTGCCAGCAGCCGACTAGCGGGGGGCACAGATACGCAGTATTTT
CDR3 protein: CASSRLAGGTDTQYF

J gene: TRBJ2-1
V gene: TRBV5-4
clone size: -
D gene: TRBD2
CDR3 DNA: TGTGCCAGCAGCTTGGCCGAGACTAGCGTCTACAATGAGCAGTTCTTC
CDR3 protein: CASSLAETSVYNEQFF

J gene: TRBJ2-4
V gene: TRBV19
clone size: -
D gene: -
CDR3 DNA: TGTGCCAGCAGCCGGGACACTCTAGCCAAAAACATTCAGTACTTC
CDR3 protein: CASSRDTLAKNIQYF

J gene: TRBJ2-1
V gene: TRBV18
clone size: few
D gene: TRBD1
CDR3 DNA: TGTGCCAGCTCACCCACAGGGGGCTCCTACAATGAGCAGTTCTTC
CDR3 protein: CASSPTGGSYNEQFF

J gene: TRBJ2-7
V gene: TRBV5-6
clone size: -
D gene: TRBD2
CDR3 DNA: TGTGCCAGCAGCTTGGTACACCGGGGAGGGGAGCAGTACTTC
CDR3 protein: CASSLVHRGGEQYF

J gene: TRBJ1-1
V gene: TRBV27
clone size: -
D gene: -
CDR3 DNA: TGTGCCAGCAACCCGATCCTGGCAAACACTGAAGCTTTCTTT
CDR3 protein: CASNPILANTEAFF

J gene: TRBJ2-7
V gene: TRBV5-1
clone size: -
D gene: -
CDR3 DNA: TGCGCCAGCAGCTTGGCGCGGGCGCCCACCCCCTACGAGCAGTACTTC
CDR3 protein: CASSLARAPTPYEQYF

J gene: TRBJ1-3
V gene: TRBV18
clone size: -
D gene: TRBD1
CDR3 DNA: TGTGCCAGCTCACCGGGACAGCCGCGCTCTGGAAACACCATATATTTT
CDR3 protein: CASSPGQPRSGNTIYF

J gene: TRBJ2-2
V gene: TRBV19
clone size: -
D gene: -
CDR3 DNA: TGTGCCAGTAGTATAGACCGGGGGAACACCGGGGAGCTGTTTTTT
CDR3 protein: CASSIDRGNTGELFF

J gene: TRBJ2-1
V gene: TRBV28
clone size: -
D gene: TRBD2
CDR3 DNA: TGTGCCAGCAGTGCCGAGGGTTTTAGCGGGAGGGCTACGGATGAGCAGTTCTTC
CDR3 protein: CASSAEGFSGRATDEQFF

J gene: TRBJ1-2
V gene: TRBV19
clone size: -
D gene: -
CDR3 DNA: TGTGCCAGTAGTATAGTGAGGGAGGGCGGCTACACCTTC
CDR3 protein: CASSIVREGGYTF

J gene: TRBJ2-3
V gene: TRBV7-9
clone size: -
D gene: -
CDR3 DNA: TGTGCCAGCAGCACGAGAGATACGCAGTATTTT
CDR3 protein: CASSTRDTQYF

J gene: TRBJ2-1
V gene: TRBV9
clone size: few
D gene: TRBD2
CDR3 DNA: TGTGCCAGCAGCGTAGGTCCTAGCGGGTTGACCTACAATGAGCAGTTCTTC
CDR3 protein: CASSVGPSGLTYNEQFF

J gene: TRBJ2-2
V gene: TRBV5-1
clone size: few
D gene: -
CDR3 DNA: TGCGCCAGCAGCATCGGAGACACCGGGGAGCTGTTTTTT
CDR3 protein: CASSIGDTGELFF

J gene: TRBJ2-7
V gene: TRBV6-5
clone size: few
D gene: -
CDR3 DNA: TGTGCCAGCAGCCGCCTCGGTGCGTACGAGCAGTACTTC
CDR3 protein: CASSRLGAYEQYF

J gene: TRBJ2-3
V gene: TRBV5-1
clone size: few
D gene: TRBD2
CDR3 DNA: TGCGCCAGCAGCCAGACTAGCGGGAGCACAGATACGCAGTATTTT
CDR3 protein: CASSQTSGSTDTQYF

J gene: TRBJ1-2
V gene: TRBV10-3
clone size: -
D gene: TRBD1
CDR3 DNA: TGTGCCATCAACCCGACAGGGGAGGATGGCTACACCTTC
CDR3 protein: CAINPTGEDGYTF

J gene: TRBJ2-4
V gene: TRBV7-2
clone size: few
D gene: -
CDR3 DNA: TGTGCCAGCAGCCTCCCGGGACTGACGAGTGTCAAAAACATTCAGTACTTC
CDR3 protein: CASSLPGLTSVKNIQYF

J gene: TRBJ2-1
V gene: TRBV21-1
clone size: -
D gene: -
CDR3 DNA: TGTGCCAGCAGCAGTCCCAGGGTGAAGAACAATGAGCAGTTCTTC
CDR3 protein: CASSSPRVKNNEQFF

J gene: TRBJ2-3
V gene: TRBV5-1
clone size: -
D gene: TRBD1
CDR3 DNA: TGCGCCAGCAGCCTAGACAGGGAAGTGACAGATACGCAGTATTTT
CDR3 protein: CASSLDREVTDTQYF

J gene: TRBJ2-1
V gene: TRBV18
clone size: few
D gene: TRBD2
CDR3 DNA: TGTGCCAGCTCCCGGCCGGGACTACCCAATGAGCAGTTCTTC
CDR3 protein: CASSRPGLPNEQFF

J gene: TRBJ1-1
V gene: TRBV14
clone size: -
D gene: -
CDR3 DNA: TGTGCCAGCAGCATACAGACGGTGACGAACACTGAAGCTTTCTTT
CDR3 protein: CASSIQTVTNTEAFF

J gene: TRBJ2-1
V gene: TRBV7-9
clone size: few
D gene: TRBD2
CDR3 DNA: TGTGCCAGCAGCTCCCCGGGGGTTGGAGCGGGGAATAAGTACAATGAGCAGTTCTTC
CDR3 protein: CASSSPGVGAGNKYNEQFF

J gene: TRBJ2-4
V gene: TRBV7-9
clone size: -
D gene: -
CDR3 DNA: TGTGCCAGCAGCTCCCGCGAAATTCAGTACTTC
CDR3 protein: CASSSREIQYF

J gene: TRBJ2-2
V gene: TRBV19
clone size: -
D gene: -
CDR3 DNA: TGTGCCAGTAGTATGGGCGACACACACACCGGGGAGCTGTTTTTT
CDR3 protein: CASSMGDTHTGELFF

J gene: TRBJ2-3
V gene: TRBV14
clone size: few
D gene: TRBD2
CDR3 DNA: TGTGCCAGCAGCCAACGCGGTGGCGGGAGCAGTGGAGATACGCAGTATTTT
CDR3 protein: CASSQRGGGSSGDTQYF

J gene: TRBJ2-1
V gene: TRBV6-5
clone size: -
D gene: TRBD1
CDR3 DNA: TGTGCCAGCAGTTACTCTACAGGGGATTACAGTGAGCAGTTCTTC
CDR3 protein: CASSYSTGDYSEQFF

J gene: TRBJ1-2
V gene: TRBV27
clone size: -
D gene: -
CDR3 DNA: TGTGCCAGCAGTTTAAGTCCCCCCGGGAGCTATGGCTACACCTTC
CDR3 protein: CASSLSPPGSYGYTF

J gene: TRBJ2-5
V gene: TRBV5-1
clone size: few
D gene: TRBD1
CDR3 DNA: TGCGCCAGCAGCCCCGGGACAGGCGAGACCCAGTACTTC
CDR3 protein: CASSPGTGETQYF